The T cell receptor beta chain described here comes from a study of T cell repertoires in cytomegalovirus infection (dated by TCRdb to between 2017 and 2020). For the study in its entirety: Peptide stimulations targeted recently identified HLA-C-restricted CMV epitopes, whose presentation resists viral immunomodulation, together with well-studied HLA-B-restricted epitopes. Because public TCR beta signatures pointed to carriage of CMV infection together with the matching HLA type, the HLA type of each donor mattered for the analysis. Study-level results and caveats: In the ex vivo response, HLA-C-restricted CMV-specific TCR beta clonotypes were dominant, and in two of eight donors the single most frequent clonotype came from this HLA-C-restricted group. Carriers of CMV infection plus the relevant HLA type were discriminated by the cumulative frequency of public TCR beta family members in the study cohort and in an independent roughly 350-donor cohort.

The treatment or condition label, as the study defines it: in vitro stimulation with specific CMV peptide epitopes to enrich CMV-specific T cells. This clonotype was found a few times. Its antigen is currently not known. No much larger clone is present one base from it, and per-base qualities are unavailable. Deletion took 5 bases off V and 4 bases off J, with a span of 18 bases between the germline ends. From the germline V gene, CDR1 is MNHEY and CDR2 is SVGAGI. The CDR3 runs 16 amino acids, cysteine and phenylalanine included. Here the CDR3 DNA is all that survives: 48 bases in frame from base 1. For sequencing, an Illumina HiSeq 1500 was employed. TCRdb reran the public reads through fastp at Q25 and MiXCR, keeping productive beta chains. Under each unique CDR3 protein, matching rows form one entry showing the most common genes and DNA. Across this sample there are 300,000 to 400,000 distinct CDR3 sequences, with 25% to 35% seen only once. The top ten hold over 15% of the sample.

In this chain, TRBV6-5 is recombined with TRBJ1-5; the D segment cannot be called with confidence. The clonotype originates from a human donor in good health (CMV status not recorded). Some clones in this sample may be carry-over from other donors' samples. The sample in question was cultured PBMCs, obtained from culture after CMV antigen stimulation. The bases are TGTGCCAGCAGTCCGAGCCGGGCCTCACTAAATCAGCCCCAGCATTTT. It translates to CASSPSRASLNQPQHF.